This TCR beta chain was sequenced in a study of long-term antiretroviral therapy in people with HIV. Overall study results and limits: ART was followed by higher diversity that remained below transplant donor controls.

Survey level was the resolution at which the v3.0 immunoSEQ assay ran. The repertoire was sequenced with immunoSEQ multiplex PCR; TCRdb's copy has only in-frame clones and lacks some. The table shows around 22,000 clones, with 65% to 90% occurring only once. As to this clone: Its target is not known.

Two or more post-ART PBMC samples, plus at least one pre-ART sample, were available for each donor. This CDR3 has 16 amino acids. Germline assignment: CDR1 MNHEY and CDR2 SMNVEV (reference sequence). Trimming at V came to 5 bases and at J to 6 bases, leaving 14 bases not matched to a gene. This TCR derives from a woman in her twenties or thirties with HIV. Sequences were derived from unsorted PBMCs, sampled 1.8 years before starting antiretroviral therapy. This chain links TRBV27 with TRBJ1-2; TRBD1 matches at 8 bases. The CDR3 DNA follows: TGTGCCAGCAGTCTAAACGCCTGGACAGGGAACAATGGCTACACCTTC. Translating it yields CASSLNAWTGNNGYTF.